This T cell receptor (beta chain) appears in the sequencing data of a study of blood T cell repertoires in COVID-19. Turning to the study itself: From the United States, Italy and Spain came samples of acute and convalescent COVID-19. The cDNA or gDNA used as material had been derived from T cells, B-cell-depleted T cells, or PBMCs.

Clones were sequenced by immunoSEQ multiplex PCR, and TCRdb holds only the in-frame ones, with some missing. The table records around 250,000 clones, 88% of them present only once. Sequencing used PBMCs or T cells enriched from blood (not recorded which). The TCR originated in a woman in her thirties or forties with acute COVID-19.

The CDR3: CASRPPGQGADTQYF. DNA for the CDR3: TGCGCCAGCAGGCCGCCGGGACAGGGCGCAGATACGCAGTATTTT. The chain carries TRBV5-1 and TRBJ2-3; TRBD1 matches at 9 bases. Trimming removed 5 bases from V and 4 bases from J; junction bases left unmatched: 8. This CDR3 has 15 amino acids. Per germline, CDR1 SGHRS and CDR2 YFSETQ.